This TCR beta chain was obtained from a study of blood T cell repertoires in COVID-19. Per the study methods: Amplification of reference gene primers was used by the study to estimate nucleated cell counts. Sequencing was performed with immunoSEQ multiplex PCR; in TCRdb, only in-frame clones are kept and a portion is missing. That table is the source of V, J and clone size, and D and trimming were worked out from the DNA. The sample has 150,000 to 200,000 clones; 60% to 80% are singletons. This sequence originates from a woman aged 65 to 85 with acute or convalescent COVID-19. The sequencing input was peripheral blood.

CDR3 DNA: TGTGCCAGCAGCCCCTGGCTCGGCGGGAGGTCTAGTGAGCAGTTCTTC. The encoded protein is CASSPWLGGRSSEQFF. The J gene is TRBJ2-1, the V gene TRBV14; 8 nucleotides line up with TRBD2. The ends lost 4 bases at V and 9 bases at J; junction bases unmatched: 14. CDR1 SGHDN and CDR2 FVKESK come from the germline V gene. The CDR3 runs 16 residues.